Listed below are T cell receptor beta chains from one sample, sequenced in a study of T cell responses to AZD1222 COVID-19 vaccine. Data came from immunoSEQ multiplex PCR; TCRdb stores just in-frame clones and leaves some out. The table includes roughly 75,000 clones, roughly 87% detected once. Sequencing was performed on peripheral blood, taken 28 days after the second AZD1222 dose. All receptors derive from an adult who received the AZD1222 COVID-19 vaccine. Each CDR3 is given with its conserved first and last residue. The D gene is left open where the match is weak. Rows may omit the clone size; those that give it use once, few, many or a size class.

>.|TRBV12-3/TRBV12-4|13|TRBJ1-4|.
CASSSWDHEKLFF
TGTGCCAGCAGCTCTTGGGATCATGAAAAACTGTTTTTT
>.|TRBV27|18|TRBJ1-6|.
CASSFSGQGISQNSPLHF
TGTGCCAGCAGTTTTTCGGGGCAGGGTATTAGTCAGAATTCACCCCTCCACTTT
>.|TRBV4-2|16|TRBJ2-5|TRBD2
CASSRSSGGAEETQYF
TGTGCCAGCAGCCGCTCTAGCGGGGGGGCGGAGGAGACCCAGTACTTC
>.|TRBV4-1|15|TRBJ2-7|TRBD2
CASSRGLAGTYEQYF
TGCGCCAGCAGCCGGGGACTAGCGGGGACCTACGAGCAGTACTTC
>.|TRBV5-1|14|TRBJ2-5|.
CASSLYGKEETQYF
TGCGCCAGCAGCTTGTACGGGAAAGAAGAGACCCAGTACTTC
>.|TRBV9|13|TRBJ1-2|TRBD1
CASSVGTDRGYTF
TGTGCCAGCAGCGTGGGGACAGATCGGGGCTACACCTTC
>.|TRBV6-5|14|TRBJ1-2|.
CASSYTPFRDGYTF
TGTGCCAGCAGTTACACCCCGTTCAGGGATGGCTACACCTTC
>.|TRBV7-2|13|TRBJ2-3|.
CASSLGGQDTQYF
TGTGCCAGCAGCTTAGGGGGCCAGGATACGCAGTATTTT
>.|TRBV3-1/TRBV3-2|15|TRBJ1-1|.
CASSLRTVLNTEAFF
TGTGCCAGCAGCCTTCGGACAGTATTAAACACTGAAGCTTTCTTT
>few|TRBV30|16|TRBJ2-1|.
CAWSVFRGRSYNEQFF
TGTGCCTGGAGTGTTTTCAGGGGAAGGTCCTACAATGAGCAGTTCTTC
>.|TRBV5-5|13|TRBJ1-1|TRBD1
CASSRQGNTEAFF
TGTGCCAGCAGTCGACAGGGGAACACTGAAGCTTTCTTT
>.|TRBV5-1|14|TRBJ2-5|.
CASSPEGGTQTQYF
TGCGCCAGCAGCCCCGAGGGGGGTACGCAGACCCAGTACTTC
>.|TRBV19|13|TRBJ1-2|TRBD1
CASKRGLDYGYTF
TGTGCCAGCAAAAGGGGGCTGGACTATGGCTACACCTTC
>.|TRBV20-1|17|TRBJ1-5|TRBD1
CSASPGTGGAGNQPQHF
TGCAGTGCCAGTCCCGGGACAGGGGGCGCGGGCAATCAGCCCCAGCATTTT
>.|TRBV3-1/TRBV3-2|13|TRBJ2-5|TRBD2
CASSPGTRETQYF
TGTGCCAGCAGCCCTGGGACTAGAGAGACCCAGTACTTC
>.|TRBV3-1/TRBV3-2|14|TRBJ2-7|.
CASSQAQGTYEQYF
TGTGCCAGCAGCCAAGCTCAGGGCACCTACGAGCAGTACTTC
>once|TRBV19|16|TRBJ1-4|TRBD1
CASSSDPGQGNEKLFF
TGTGCCAGTAGCTCCGACCCGGGACAGGGAAATGAAAAACTGTTTTTT
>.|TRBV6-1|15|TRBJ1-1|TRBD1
CASSEQEGANTEAFF
TGTGCCAGCAGTGAACAGGAGGGGGCTAACACTGAAGCTTTCTTT
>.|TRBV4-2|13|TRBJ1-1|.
CASSFRSGTEAFF
TGTGCCAGCAGCTTCAGATCGGGGACTGAAGCTTTCTTT
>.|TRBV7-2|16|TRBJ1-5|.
CASSPRGGSSNQPQHF
TGTGCCAGCAGCCCCCGGGGGGGCTCCAGCAATCAGCCCCAGCATTTT
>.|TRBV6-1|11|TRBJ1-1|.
CASSEFAEAFF
TGTGCCAGCAGTGAATTCGCTGAAGCTTTCTTT
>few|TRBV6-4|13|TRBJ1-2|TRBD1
CASSEGQGVGYTF
TGTGCCAGCAGTGAGGGACAGGGAGTTGGCTACACCTTC
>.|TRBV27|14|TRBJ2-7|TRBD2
CASSLYGGYYEQYF
TGTGCCAGCAGTTTATACGGGGGGTACTACGAGCAGTACTTC
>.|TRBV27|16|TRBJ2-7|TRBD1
CASSPWTGKGSYEQYF
TGTGCCAGCAGTCCGTGGACAGGGAAAGGTTCCTACGAGCAGTACTTC
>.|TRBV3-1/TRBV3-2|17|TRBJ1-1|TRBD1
CASSPGTGSRLNTEAFF
TGTGCCAGCAGCCCTGGGACAGGGAGCCGTCTGAACACTGAAGCTTTCTTT
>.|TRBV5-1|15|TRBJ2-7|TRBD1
CASSTTGGTSYEQYF
TGCGCCAGCAGCACCACAGGGGGCACCTCCTACGAGCAGTACTTC
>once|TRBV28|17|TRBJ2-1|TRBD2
CASSHGGAGGRKDEQFF
TGTGCCAGCAGCCACGGGGGAGCGGGGGGGCGAAAGGATGAGCAGTTCTTC
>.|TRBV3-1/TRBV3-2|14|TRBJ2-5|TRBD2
CASSRGTIQETQYF
TGTGCCAGCAGCCGAGGGACTATTCAAGAGACCCAGTACTTC
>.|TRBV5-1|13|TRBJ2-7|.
CASSLVGRNEQYF
TGCGCCAGCAGCTTGGTCGGTCGGAACGAGCAGTACTTC
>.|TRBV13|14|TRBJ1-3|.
CASAFDASGNTIYF
TGTGCCAGCGCGTTCGATGCCTCTGGAAACACCATATATTTT
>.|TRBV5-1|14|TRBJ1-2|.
CASSPGPGDYGYTF
TGCGCCAGCAGCCCCGGGCCCGGGGACTATGGCTACACCTTC
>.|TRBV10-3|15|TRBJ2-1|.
CAISERGKGDNEQFF
TGTGCCATCAGTGAGCGGGGTAAGGGTGACAATGAGCAGTTCTTC
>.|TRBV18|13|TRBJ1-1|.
CASSPNGNTEAFF
TGTGCCAGCTCACCAAATGGGAACACTGAAGCTTTCTTT
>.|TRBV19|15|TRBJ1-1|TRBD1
CASSVDRGRYTEAFF
TGTGCCAGTAGCGTGGACAGGGGGCGGTATACTGAAGCTTTCTTT
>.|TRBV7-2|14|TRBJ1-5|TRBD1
CASSLRTGGQPQHF
TGTGCCAGCAGCTTAAGGACAGGGGGTCAGCCCCAGCATTTT
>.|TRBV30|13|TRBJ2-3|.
CAWRLGYTDTQYF
TGTGCCTGGAGGCTGGGCTACACAGATACGCAGTATTTT
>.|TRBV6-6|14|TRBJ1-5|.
CASIRGGSNQPQHF
TGTGCCAGCATTAGGGGAGGGTCCAATCAGCCCCAGCATTTT
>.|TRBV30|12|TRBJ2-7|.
CAWSVLRSEQYF
TGTGCCTGGAGTGTACTCCGGAGCGAGCAGTACTTC
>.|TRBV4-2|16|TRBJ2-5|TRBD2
CASSQLESGEGETQYF
TGTGCCAGCAGCCAACTAGAAAGCGGGGAGGGAGAGACCCAGTACTTC
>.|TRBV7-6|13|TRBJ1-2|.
CASSGSGGYGYTF
TGTGCCAGCAGCGGAAGTGGGGGGTATGGCTACACCTTC
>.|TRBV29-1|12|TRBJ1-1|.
CSAGGSHTEAFF
TGCAGCGCTGGGGGCTCGCACACTGAAGCTTTCTTT
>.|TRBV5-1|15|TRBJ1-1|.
CASSFGHGTNTEAFF
TGCGCCAGCAGCTTCGGTCATGGGACGAACACTGAAGCTTTCTTT
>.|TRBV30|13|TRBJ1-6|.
CAWRSLVNSPLHF
TGTGCCTGGAGATCCTTGGTAAATTCACCCCTCCACTTT
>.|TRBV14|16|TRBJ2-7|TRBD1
CASSPDRQGAVYEQYF
TGTGCCAGCAGCCCCGATCGGCAGGGGGCCGTCTACGAGCAGTACTTC
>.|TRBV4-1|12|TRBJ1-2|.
CASSSNSYGYTF
TGCGCCAGCAGCTCAAACAGTTATGGCTACACCTTC
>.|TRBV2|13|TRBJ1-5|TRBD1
CASRRTGEQPQHF
TGTGCCAGCAGGCGAACAGGGGAGCAGCCCCAGCATTTT
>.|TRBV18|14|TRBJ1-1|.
CASSPSTRDTEAFF
TGTGCCAGCTCACCGTCGACACGGGACACTGAAGCTTTCTTT
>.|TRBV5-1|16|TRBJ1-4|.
CASSLVSEASNEKLFF
TGCGCCAGCAGCTTGGTGTCGGAGGCTAGTAATGAAAAACTGTTTTTT
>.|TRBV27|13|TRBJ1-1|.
CATRGTYNTEAFF
TGTGCCACCAGAGGGACATACAACACTGAAGCTTTCTTT
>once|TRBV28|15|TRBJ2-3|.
CASSYSWQGTDTQYF
TGTGCCAGCAGCTACTCCTGGCAGGGCACAGATACGCAGTATTTT
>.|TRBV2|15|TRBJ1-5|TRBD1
CASTGTGGSNQPQHF
TGTGCCAGCACTGGAACAGGGGGAAGCAATCAGCCCCAGCATTTT
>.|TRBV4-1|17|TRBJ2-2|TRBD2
CASSQETSGGNTGELFF
TGCGCCAGCAGCCAGGAAACTAGCGGGGGCAACACCGGGGAGCTGTTTTTT